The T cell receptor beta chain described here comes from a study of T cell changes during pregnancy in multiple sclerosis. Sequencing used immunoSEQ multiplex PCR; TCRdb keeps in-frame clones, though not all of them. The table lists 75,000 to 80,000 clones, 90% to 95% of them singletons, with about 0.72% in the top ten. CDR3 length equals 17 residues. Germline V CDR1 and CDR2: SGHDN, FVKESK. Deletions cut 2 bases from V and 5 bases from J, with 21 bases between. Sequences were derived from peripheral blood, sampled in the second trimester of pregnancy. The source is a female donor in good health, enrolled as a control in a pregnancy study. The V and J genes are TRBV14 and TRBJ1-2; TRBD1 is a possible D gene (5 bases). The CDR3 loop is CASSQSWTQPGVYGYTF. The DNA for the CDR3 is TGTGCCAGCAGCCAATCCTGGACCCAGCCGGGGGTTTATGGCTACACCTTC.